A single sample gave rise to the 3 T cell receptor beta chains below, sequenced in a study of T cells after yellow fever vaccination. TCRdb reprocessed the 5' RACE reads via MiXCR and lists one record per CDR3 protein. The table lists 350,000 to 550,000 distinct CDR3 sequences, 18% of them singletons. The sample here was PBMCs, taken before the yellow fever booster vaccination. Source of these receptors: a man between 18 and 29 years old who received the YFV17D yellow fever vaccine.

This chain uses TRBV20-1 with TRBJ1-2; D is uncertain. Germline lookup yields CDR1 DFQATT and CDR2 SNEGSKA (reference sequence). Trimming took 0 bases from V and 8 from J, leaving 22 bases between them. There are 16 residues in the CDR3. This CDR3 is CSAREPVRSAGDGYTF. The CDR3 bases are TGCAGTGCTAGAGAGCCGGTGCGGAGTGCGGGTGACGGCTACACCTTC.

This clonotype showed up just a few times. This sequence joins TRBV7-2 and TRBJ2-7, with 7 nucleotides matching TRBD2. CDR3 length: 14 amino acids. J was trimmed by 2 bases and V by 5 bases; bases with no gene match: 6. The germline gives CDR1 SGHTA, CDR2 FQGNSA. The CDR3 region has the DNA TGTGCCAGCAGCCCTAGAGCGGGGCCCTACGAGCAGTACTTC. Its protein is CASSPRAGPYEQYF.

This CDR3 is CAISGLAGPYEQYV. In nucleotides, the CDR3 is TGTGCCATCAGTGGACTAGCGGGGCCCTACGAGCAGTACGTC. The chain links TRBV10-3 to TRBJ2-7, with 11 bases that match TRBD2. This CDR3 has 14 amino acids. CDR1 and CDR2 (germline): ENHRY, SYGVKD. After removal of 4 bases from V and 2 bases from J, the junction contained 1 base not matched to a gene.